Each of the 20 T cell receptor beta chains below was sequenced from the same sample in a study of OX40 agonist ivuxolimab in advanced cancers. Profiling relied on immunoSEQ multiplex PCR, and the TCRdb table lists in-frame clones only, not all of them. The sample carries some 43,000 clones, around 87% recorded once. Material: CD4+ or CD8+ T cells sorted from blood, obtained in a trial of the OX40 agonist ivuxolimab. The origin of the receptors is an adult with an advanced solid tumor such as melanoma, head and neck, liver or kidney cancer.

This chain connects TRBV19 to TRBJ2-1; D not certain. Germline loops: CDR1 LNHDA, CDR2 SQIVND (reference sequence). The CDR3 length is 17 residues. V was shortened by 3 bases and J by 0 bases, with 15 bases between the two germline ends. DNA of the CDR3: TGTGCCAGTAGTATGACTTATGTCGGAAGCTCCTACAATGAGCAGTTCTTC. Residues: CASSMTYVGSSYNEQFF.

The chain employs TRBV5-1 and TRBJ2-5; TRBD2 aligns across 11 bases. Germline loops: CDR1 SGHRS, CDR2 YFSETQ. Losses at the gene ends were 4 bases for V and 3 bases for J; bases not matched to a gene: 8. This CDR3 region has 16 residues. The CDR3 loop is CASSPDRLAGKETQYF. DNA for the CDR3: TGCGCCAGCAGCCCCGACCGACTAGCGGGGAAAGAGACCCAGTACTTC.

This CDR3 reads CASTPKWEVISYEQYF. CDR3 nucleotide sequence: TGTGCCAGCACCCCTAAATGGGAGGTCATTAGCTACGAGCAGTACTTC. This chain connects TRBV7-2 to TRBJ2-7, with D perhaps TRBD2 (6 bases). The CDR3 contains 16 residues. CDR1 is SGHTA, CDR2 FQGNSA, per germline. V lost 7 bases and J lost 3, with 22 bases in between.

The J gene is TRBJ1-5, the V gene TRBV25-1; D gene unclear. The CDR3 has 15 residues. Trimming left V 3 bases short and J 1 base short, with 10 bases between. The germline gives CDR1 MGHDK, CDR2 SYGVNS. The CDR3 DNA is TGTGCCAGCAGTGACTCGACGGTGAGCAATCAGCCCCAGCATTTT. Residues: CASSDSTVSNQPQHF.

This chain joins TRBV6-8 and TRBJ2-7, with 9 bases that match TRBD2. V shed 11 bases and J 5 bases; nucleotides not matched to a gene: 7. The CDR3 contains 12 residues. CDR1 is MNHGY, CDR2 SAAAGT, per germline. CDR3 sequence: CAVIAGVDEQYF. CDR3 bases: TGTGCCGTGATAGCGGGAGTCGACGAGCAGTACTTC.

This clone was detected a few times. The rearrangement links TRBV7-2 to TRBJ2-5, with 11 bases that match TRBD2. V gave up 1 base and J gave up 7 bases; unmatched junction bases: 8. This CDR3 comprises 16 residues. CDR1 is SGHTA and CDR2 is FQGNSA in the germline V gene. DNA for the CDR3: TGTGCCAGCAGCTTAGGCCTAGCGGGAGGCTTGGGGACCCAGTACTTC. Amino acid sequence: CASSLGLAGGLGTQYF. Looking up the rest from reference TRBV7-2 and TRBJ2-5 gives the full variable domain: GAGVSQSPSNKVTEKGKDVELRCDPISGHTALYWYRQSLGQGLEFLIYFQGNSAPDKSGLPSDRFSAERTGGSVSTLTIQRTQQEDSAVYLCASSLGLAGGLGTQYFGPGTRLLVL.

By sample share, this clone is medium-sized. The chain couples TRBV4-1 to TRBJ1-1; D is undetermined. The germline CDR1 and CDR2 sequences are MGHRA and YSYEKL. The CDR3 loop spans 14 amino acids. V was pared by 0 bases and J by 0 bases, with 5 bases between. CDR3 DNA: TGCGCCAGCAGCCAAGAGTCCTTGAACACTGAAGCTTTCTTT. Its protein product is CASSQESLNTEAFF.

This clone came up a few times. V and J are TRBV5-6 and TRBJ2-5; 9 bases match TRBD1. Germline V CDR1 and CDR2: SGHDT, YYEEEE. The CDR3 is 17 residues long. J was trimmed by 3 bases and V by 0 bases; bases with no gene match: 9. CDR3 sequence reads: CASSLEGQGLNKETQYF. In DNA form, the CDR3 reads TGTGCCAGCAGCTTGGAGGGACAGGGCCTGAACAAAGAGACCCAGTACTTC.

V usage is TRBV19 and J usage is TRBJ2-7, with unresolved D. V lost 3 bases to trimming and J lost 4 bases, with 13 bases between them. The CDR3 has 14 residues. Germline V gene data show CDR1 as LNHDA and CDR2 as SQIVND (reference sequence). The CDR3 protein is CASSIGGERYEQYF. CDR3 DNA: TGTGCCAGTAGTATCGGTGGAGAAAGGTACGAGCAGTACTTC. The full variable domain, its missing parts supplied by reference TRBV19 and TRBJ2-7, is DGGITQSPKYLFRKEGQNVTLSCEQNLNHDAMYWYRQDPGQGLRLIYYSQIVNDFQKGDIAEGYSVSREKKESFPLTVTSAQKNPTAFYLCASSIGGERYEQYFGPGTRLTVT.

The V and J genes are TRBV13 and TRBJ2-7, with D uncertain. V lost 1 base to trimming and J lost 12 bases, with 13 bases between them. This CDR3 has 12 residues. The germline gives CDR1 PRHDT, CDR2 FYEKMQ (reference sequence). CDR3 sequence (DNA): TGTGCCAGCAGCTTAGAAGCAGGTGCCATGTACTTC. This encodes CASSLEAGAMYF.

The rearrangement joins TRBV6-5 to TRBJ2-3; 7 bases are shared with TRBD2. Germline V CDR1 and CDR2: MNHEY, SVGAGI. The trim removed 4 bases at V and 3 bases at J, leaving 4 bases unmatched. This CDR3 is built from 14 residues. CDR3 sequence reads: CASSSLGGTDTQYF. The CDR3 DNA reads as TGTGCCAGCAGTTCGTTGGGGGGGACAGATACGCAGTATTTT.

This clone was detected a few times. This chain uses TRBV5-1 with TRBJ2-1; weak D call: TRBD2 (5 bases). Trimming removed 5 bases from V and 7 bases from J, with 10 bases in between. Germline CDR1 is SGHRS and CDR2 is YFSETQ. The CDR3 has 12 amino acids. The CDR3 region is CASRESGNEQFF. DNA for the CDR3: TGCGCCAGCAGGGAGTCGGGGAATGAGCAGTTCTTC. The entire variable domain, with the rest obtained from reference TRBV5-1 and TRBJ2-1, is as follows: KAGVTQTPRYLIKTRGQQVTLSCSPISGHRSVSWYQQTPGQGLQFLFEYFSETQRNKGNFPGRFSGRQFSNSRSEMNVSTLELGDSALYLCASRESGNEQFFGPGTRLTVL.

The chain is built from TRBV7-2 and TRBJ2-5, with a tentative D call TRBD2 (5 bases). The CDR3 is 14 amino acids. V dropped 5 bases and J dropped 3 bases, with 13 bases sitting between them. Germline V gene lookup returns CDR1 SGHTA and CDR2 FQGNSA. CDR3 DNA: TGTGCCAGCAGCCCGGGGTGGCGGAAAGAGACCCAGTACTTC. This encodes CASSPGWRKETQYF.

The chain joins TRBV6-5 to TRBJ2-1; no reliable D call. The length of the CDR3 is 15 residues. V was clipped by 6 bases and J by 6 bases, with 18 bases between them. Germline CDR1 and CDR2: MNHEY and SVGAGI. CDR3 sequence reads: CASSPADPQGNEQFF. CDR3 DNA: TGTGCCAGCAGCCCGGCGGACCCTCAAGGCAATGAGCAGTTCTTC.

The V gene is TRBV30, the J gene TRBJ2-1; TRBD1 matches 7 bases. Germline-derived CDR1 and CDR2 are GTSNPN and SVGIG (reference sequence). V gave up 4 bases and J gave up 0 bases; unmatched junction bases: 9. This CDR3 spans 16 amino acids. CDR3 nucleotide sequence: TGTGCCTGGACCCGAGGGGGCGGAGGCTCCTACAATGAGCAGTTCTTC. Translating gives CAWTRGGGGSYNEQFF.

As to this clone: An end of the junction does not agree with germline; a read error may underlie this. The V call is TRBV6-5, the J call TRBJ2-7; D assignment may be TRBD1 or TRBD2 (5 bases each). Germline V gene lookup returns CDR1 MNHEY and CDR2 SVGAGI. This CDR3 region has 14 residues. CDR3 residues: CASSPNQVRGTPFF. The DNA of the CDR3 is TGTGCCAGCAGTCCTAACCAAGTTAGAGGGACCCCCTTCTTC.

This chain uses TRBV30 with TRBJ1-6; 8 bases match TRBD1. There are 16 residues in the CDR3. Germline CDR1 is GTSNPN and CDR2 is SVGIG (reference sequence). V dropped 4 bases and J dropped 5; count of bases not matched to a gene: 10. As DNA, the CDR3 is TGTGCCTGGAACAACCCGGGACAGGCTAATAATTCACCCCTCCACTTT. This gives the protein CAWNNPGQANNSPLHF.

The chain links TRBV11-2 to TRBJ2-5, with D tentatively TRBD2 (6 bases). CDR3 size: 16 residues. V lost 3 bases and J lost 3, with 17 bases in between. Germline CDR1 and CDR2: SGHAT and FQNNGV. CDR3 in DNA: TGTGCCAGCAGCTTGGTCTTTTTGGCGGGGAAAGAGACCCAGTACTTC. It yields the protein CASSLVFLAGKETQYF. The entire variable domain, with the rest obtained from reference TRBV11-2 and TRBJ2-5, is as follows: EAGVAQSPRYKIIEKRQSVAFWCNPISGHATLYWYQQILGQGPKLLIQFQNNGVVDDSQLPKDRFSAERLKGVDSTLKIQPAKLEDSAVYLCASSLVFLAGKETQYFGPGTRLLVL.

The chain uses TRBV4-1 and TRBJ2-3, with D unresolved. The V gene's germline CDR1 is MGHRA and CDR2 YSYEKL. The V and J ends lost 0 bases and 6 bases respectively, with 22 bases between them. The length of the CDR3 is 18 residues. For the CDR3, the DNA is TGCGCCAGCAGCCAAGATCCCGTGGGCTCACGGCTTGGCGATACGCAGTATTTT. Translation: CASSQDPVGSRLGDTQYF.

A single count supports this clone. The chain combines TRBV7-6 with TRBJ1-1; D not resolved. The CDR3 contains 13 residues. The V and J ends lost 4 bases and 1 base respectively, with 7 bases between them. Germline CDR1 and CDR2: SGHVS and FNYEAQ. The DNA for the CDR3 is TGTGCCAGCAGCTCATACAAGAACACTGAAGCTTTCTTT. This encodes CASSSYKNTEAFF.